This is a list of T cell receptor beta chains from one sample in a study of cytomegalovirus exposure and HLA in healthy donors. The method was immunoSEQ multiplex PCR; TCRdb's version includes in-frame clones alone and lacks a portion of them. The sample records over 80,000 clones, 65% to 90% being singletons. The sequenced sample was PBMCs. Every receptor here comes from a man aged 25-45 years in good health and CMV-seropositive. CDR3s include the opening cysteine and the closing phenylalanine or tryptophan. D genes are given only for firm matches. Clone size is stated in some rows and not others, as once, few, many or a class when expanded.

CDR3 DNA,CDR3 protein,J gene,V gene,D gene,clone size
TGTGCCAGCAGTCCCCGGACACTAAATTTCGCAAACACCGGGGAGCTGTTTTTT,CASSPRTLNFANTGELFF,TRBJ2-2,TRBV27,-,-
TGTGCCAGCAGGAGGGACAGGGGGACGACCACTGAAGCTTTCTTT,CASRRDRGTTTEAFF,TRBJ1-1,TRBV2,TRBD1,-
TGCGCCAGCAGCCCAAACGACTATAGCAATCAGCCCCAGCATTTT,CASSPNDYSNQPQHF,TRBJ1-5,TRBV4-1,-,few
TGTGCCAGCTCACCGACAGGGACCCCCTATGGCTACACCTTC,CASSPTGTPYGYTF,TRBJ1-2,TRBV18,TRBD1,-
TGCAGCGTTGTTGGGGGCGCGGTCTATGGCTACACCTTC,CSVVGGAVYGYTF,TRBJ1-2,TRBV29-1,-,-
TGTGCCAGCAGCGTAGGGGGGAGGGCCGAGTACGAGCAGTACTTC,CASSVGGRAEYEQYF,TRBJ2-7,TRBV9,TRBD2,-
TGTGCCAGCAGTCCGCCGGGACAGGTCTTTGGCTACACCTTC,CASSPPGQVFGYTF,TRBJ1-2,TRBV28,TRBD1,-
TGTGCCAGCAGCATTGGGGCCGGGAGCGAGCAGTACTTC,CASSIGAGSEQYF,TRBJ2-7,TRBV11-3,-,-
TGCGCCAGCAGCCGGGCCTTTGCGGAATATGGGGAGCAGTACTTC,CASSRAFAEYGEQYF,TRBJ2-5,TRBV4-3,-,-
TGTGCCAGCAGTGGGGGGACAGGGGTCAATCAGCCCCAGCATTTT,CASSGGTGVNQPQHF,TRBJ1-5,TRBV27,TRBD1,-
TGTGCCAGCAGTTTGGGAATCCGGGCGGGGGACCCAGTGGGAGATACGCAGTATTTT,CASSLGIRAGDPVGDTQYF,TRBJ2-3,TRBV27,TRBD2,-
TGTGCCAGCAGCTCGAAGCGATGGGACGAGCAGTACTTC,CASSSKRWDEQYF,TRBJ2-7,TRBV7-9,-,few
TGTGCCAGCAGTGAGCAGGCAGGGTCGGGTTCACCCCTCCACTTT,CASSEQAGSGSPLHF,TRBJ1-6,TRBV2,-,-
TGTGCCTGGAGTGTACAAAGACAGGGGGCCTATGAGCAGTTCTTC,CAWSVQRQGAYEQFF,TRBJ2-1,TRBV30,TRBD1,-
TGTGCCAGCAGCCCGCTAGCGGGAGGGAACAATGAGCAGTTCTTC,CASSPLAGGNNEQFF,TRBJ2-1,TRBV13,TRBD2,-
TGTGCCAGTAGTAGAACAGGGTACGAGCAGTTCTTC,CASSRTGYEQFF,TRBJ2-1,TRBV19,-,few
TGTGCCAGCAGTGATCAGTGGAGGGGCATCCTGACTTTC,CASSDQWRGILTF,TRBJ2-6,TRBV6-4,-,-
TGTGCCAGCATCGCCCTTCTGAGGGCCCGGGGTACTGAAGCTTTCTTT,CASIALLRARGTEAFF,TRBJ1-1,TRBV7-2,-,-
TGCGCCAGCCGCCGGGGGACAGACGAGCAGTACTTC,CASRRGTDEQYF,TRBJ2-7,TRBV5-1,-,-
TGCAGCGGGACCCACGACCGGGGAACCCAGTACTTC,CSGTHDRGTQYF,TRBJ2-5,TRBV29-1,-,-
TGTGCCAGCAGCTTAATCGCGGGGCTAGGCGCCTACAATGAGCAGTTCTTC,CASSLIAGLGAYNEQFF,TRBJ2-1,TRBV7-6,-,-
TGCGCCAGCAGCATGGTGAGAAGGCCGAGGGAGCCCCAGCATTTT,CASSMVRRPREPQHF,TRBJ1-5,TRBV5-1,-,-